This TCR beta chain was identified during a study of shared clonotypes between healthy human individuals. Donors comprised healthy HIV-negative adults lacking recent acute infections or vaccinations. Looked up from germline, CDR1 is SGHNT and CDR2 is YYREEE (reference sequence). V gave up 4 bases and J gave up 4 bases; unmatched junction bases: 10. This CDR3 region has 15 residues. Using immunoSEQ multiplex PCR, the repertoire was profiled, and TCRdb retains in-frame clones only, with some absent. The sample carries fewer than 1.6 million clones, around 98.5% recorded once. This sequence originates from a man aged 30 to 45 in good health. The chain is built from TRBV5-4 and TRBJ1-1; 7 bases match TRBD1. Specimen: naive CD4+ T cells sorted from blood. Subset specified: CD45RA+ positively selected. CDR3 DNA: TGTGCCAGCAGCCCGAGACAGGGAGTGGGCACTGAAGCTTTCTTT. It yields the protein CASSPRQGVGTEAFF.